The 6 T cell receptor beta chains reported below all come from one sample, sequenced in a study of blood T cell repertoires in COVID-19. The table came from immunoSEQ multiplex PCR; TCRdb's copy has only in-frame clones and leaves some out. Of under 350,000 clones listed, just over 85% are singletons. Sequencing was performed on PBMCs or T cells enriched from blood (not recorded which). The receptors were sampled from a woman between 40 and 55 years old with acute COVID-19.

The chain has TRBV5-6 and TRBJ1-1; 8 nucleotides match TRBD1. CDR3 length equals 14 residues. CDR1 and CDR2 from the germline V gene are SGHDT and YYEEEE. V shed 7 bases and J 1 base; nucleotides not matched to a gene: 6. CDR3 sequence reads: CASAHGTGNTEAFF. CDR3 nucleotides: TGTGCCAGCGCACATGGGACAGGGAACACTGAAGCTTTCTTT.

V usage is TRBV9 and J usage is TRBJ1-5; unclear D gene. This CDR3 comprises 14 residues. V was cut by 2 bases and J by 5 bases, with 11 bases left in between. Germline V gives CDR1 SGDLS, CDR2 YYNGEE. Here the CDR3 reads CASSVSSGDQPQHF. The CDR3 nucleotides read TGTGCCAGCAGCGTTAGCTCTGGCGATCAGCCCCAGCATTTT. The entire variable domain, with the rest obtained from reference TRBV9 and TRBJ1-5, is as follows: DSGVTQTPKHLITATGQRVTLRCSPRSGDLSVYWYQQSLDQGLQFLIQYYNGEERAKGNILERFSAQQFPDLHSELNLSSLELGDSALYFCASSVSSGDQPQHFGDGTRLSIL.

This rearrangement joins TRBV5-4 to TRBJ2-3; possibly TRBD2 for D (6 bases). CDR1 and CDR2 from the germline V gene are SGHNT and YYREEE (reference sequence). The CDR3 totals 15 residues. V was trimmed by 5 bases and J by 4 bases, leaving 17 bases between them. CDR3: CASSPAPEGADTQYF. The DNA of the CDR3 is TGTGCCAGCAGTCCCGCGCCGGAGGGCGCAGATACGCAGTATTTT.

The chain has TRBV5-6 and TRBJ2-3, with TRBD1 as a possible D gene (6 bases). The germline V gene encodes CDR1 SGHDT and CDR2 YYEEEE. The CDR3 runs 15 residues. The germline V and J ends were trimmed by 2 bases and 2 bases, with 12 bases remaining between them. The CDR3 is CASSLQGHLTDTQYF. In nucleotides, the CDR3 is TGTGCCAGCAGCTTACAGGGACACCTCACAGATACGCAGTATTTT.

V usage is TRBV11-2 and J usage is TRBJ1-1; 8 bases fit TRBD1. The junction had 10 bases not matched to a gene; V was cut back by 4 bases and J by 9 bases. This CDR3 spans 14 amino acids. The germline CDR1 and CDR2 sequences are SGHAT and FQNNGV. The CDR3 bases are TGTGCCAGCAGCTGGGACAGGATCGCAGGGAAAGCTTTCTTT. It specifies CASSWDRIAGKAFF.

The gene calls are TRBV28 and TRBJ1-6, with D possibly TRBD1 on 6 matching bases. CDR3 length equals 15 residues. CDR1 is MDHEN, CDR2 SYDVKM, per germline. The germline V and J ends were trimmed by 7 bases and 7 bases, with 17 bases remaining between them. The CDR3, as DNA: TGTGCCAGCAACGAGGGGGGGAAGTGGAATTCACCCCTCCACTTT. Encoded protein: CASNEGGKWNSPLHF.